The TCR beta chain described here comes from a study of shared clonotypes between healthy human individuals. Study-level background: Three plates were used per donor for CD4 naive, three for CD4 memory, two for CD8 naive and one for CD8 memory.

In the case of this clone: This sample includes further DNA sequences coding for the same CDR3.

CD45RO-negative, CCR7-selected cells formed the naive CD8 fraction, which excluded terminally differentiated effector memory CD45RA+ cells. Study donors comprised healthy, HIV-negative adults devoid of recent acute infection or vaccination. Every contributor of samples was a Caucasian grown-up residing in Nashville, Tennessee. Original methodology: Junction-only sequences without quality scores came from ImmunoSEQ, so filtering differed. TCRdb keeps only in-frame clones here, not all; method: immunoSEQ multiplex PCR. Clone size and the V and J calls come from that table; the DNA yielded D and trimming. The data contain some 2,000,000 clones, over 85% of them seen just once; the ten biggest clones take up around 1.1%. Germline values: CDR1 SGDLS, CDR2 YYNGEE. This CDR3 comprises 13 residues. Between the trimmed V and J ends, which lost 0 bases and 3 bases, there was a span of 6 bases.

V usage is TRBV9 and J usage is TRBJ1-2; D gene ambiguous. The sequence was obtained from a man aged 18-30 years in good health. The sample comprised naive CD8+ T cells sorted from blood. The CDR3 DNA is TGTGCCAGCAGCGTAGGCGGAGACTATGGCTACACCTTC. Translation gives CASSVGGDYGYTF.